In this sample, the clone carrying this TCR beta chain turned up a few times. The antigen is undetermined. Donors were ostensibly healthy at sampling, although undocumented immune exposures were probable. V gave up 4 bases and J gave up 0 bases; unmatched junction bases: 3. Per germline, CDR1 MGHRA and CDR2 YSYEKL. The CDR3 consists of 15 residues. These data originate in a study of cytomegalovirus exposure and HLA in healthy donors. The study ran its PCR with 60 Vbeta and 13 Jbeta primers. The assay was immunoSEQ multiplex PCR, and TCRdb's table has in-frame clones only and misses some. Of 110,000 to 150,000 clones in the sample, 76% were seen once. Findings of the study overall: In vitro checks showed that a few CMV-associated chains really do target CMV antigens. Analysis performed later found under 20,000 TCR beta sequences associated with HLA alleles at 0.05 false discovery rate.

The chain recombines TRBV4-1 with TRBJ1-1; 9 nucleotides match TRBD1. Sequenced material: PBMCs. This clonotype was obtained from a woman aged 40 to 50 in good health and CMV-seronegative. The CDR3 sequence: CASSLTGGMNTEAFF. The CDR3 bases are TGCGCCAGCAGCCTGACAGGGGGAATGAACACTGAAGCTTTCTTT.